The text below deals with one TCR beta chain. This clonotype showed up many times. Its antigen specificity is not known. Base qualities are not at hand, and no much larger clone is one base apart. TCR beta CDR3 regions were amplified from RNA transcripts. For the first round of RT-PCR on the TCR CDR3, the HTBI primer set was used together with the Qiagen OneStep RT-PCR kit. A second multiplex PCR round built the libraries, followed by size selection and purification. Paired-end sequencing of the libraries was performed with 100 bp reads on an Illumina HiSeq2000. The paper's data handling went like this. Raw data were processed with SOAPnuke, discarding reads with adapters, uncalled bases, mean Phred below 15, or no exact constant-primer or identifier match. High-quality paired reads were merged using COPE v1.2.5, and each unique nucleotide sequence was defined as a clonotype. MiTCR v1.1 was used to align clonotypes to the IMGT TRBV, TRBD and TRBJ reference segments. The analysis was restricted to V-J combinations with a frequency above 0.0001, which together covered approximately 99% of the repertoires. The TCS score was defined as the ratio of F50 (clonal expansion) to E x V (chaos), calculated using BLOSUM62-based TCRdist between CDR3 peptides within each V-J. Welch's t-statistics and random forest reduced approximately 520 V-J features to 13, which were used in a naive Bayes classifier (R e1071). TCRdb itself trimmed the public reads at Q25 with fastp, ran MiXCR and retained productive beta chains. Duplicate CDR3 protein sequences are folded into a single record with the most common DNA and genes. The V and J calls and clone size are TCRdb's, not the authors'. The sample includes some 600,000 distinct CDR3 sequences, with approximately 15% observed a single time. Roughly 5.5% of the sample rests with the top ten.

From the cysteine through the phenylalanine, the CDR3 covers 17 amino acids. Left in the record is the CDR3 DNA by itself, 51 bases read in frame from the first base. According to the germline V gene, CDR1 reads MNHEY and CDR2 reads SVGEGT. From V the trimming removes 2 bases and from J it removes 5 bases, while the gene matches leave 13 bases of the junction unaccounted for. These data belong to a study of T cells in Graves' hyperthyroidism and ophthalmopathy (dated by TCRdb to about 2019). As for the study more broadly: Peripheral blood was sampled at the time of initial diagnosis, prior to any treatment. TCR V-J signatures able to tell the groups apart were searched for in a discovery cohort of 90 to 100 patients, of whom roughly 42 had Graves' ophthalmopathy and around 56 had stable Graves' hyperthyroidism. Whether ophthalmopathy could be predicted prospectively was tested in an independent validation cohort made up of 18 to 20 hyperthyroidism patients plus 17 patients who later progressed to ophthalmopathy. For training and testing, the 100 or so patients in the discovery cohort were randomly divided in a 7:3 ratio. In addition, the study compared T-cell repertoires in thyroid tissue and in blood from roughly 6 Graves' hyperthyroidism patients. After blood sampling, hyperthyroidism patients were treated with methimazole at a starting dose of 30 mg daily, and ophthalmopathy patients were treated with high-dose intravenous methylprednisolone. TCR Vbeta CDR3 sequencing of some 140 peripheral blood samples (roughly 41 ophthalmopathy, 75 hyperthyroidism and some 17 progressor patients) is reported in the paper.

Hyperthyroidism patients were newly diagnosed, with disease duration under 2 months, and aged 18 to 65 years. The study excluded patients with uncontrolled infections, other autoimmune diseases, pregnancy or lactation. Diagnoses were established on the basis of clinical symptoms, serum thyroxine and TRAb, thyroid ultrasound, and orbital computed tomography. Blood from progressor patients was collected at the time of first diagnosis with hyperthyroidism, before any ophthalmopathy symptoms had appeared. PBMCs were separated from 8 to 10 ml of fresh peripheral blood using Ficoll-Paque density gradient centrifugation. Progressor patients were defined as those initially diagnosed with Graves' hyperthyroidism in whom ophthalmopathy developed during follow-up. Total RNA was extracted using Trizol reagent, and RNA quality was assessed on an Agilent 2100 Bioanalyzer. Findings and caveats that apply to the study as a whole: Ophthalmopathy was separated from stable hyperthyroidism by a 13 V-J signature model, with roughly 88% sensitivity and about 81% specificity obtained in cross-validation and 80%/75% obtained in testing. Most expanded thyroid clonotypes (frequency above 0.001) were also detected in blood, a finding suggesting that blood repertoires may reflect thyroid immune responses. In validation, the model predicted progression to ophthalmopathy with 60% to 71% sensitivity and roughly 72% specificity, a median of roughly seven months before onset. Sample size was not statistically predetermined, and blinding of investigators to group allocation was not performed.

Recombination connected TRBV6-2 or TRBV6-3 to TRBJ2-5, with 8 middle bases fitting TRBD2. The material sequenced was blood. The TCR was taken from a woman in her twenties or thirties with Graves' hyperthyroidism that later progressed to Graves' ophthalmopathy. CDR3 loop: CASSYDWPAGAGETQYF. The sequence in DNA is TGTGCCAGCAGTTACGATTGGCCAGCGGGAGCGGGGGAGACCCAGTACTTC.